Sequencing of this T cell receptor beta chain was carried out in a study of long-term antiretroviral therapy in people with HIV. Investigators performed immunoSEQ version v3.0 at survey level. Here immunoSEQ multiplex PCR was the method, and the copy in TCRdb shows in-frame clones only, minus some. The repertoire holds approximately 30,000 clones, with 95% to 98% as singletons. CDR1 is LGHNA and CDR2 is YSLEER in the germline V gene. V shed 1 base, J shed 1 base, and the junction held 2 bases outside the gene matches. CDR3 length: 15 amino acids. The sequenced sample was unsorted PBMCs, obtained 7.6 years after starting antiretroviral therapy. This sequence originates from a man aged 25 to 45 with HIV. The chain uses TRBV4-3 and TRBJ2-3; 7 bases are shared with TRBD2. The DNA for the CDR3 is TGCGCCAGCAGCCAAGGGAGCGGGGGCACAGATACGCAGTATTTT. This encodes CASSQGSGGTDTQYF.